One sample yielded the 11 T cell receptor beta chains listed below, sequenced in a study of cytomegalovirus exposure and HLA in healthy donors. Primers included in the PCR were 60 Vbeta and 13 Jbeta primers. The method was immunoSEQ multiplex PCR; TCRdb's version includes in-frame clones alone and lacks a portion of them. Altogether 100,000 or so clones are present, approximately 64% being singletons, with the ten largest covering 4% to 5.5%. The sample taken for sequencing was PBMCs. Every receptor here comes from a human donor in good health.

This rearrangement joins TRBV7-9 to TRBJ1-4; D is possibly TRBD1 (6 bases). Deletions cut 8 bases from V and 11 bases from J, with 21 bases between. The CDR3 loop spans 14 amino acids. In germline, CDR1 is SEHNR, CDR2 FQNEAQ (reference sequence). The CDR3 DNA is TGTGCCAGCCAAGACGACAGGCCCCTGGGGAAACTGTTTTTT. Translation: CASQDDRPLGKLFF. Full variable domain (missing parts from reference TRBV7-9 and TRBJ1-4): DTGVSQNPRHKITKRGQNVTFRCDPISEHNRLYWYRQTLGQGPEFLTYFQNEAQLEKSRLLSDRFSAERPKGSFSTLEIQRTEQGDSAMYLCASQDDRPLGKLFFGSGTQLSVL.

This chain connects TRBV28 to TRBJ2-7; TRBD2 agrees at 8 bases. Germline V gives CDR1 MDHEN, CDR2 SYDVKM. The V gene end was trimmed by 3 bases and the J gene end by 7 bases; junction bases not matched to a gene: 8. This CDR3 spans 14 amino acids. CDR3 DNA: TGTGCCAGCAGTTTGCGGGGGGCCTTGGGAGAGCAGTACTTC. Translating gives CASSLRGALGEQYF.

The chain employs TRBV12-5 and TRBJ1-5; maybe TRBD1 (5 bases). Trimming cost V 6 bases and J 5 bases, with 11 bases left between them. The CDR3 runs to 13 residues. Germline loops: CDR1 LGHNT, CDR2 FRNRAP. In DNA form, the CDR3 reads TGTGCTAGTGGAACTTTAGGGGATCAGCCCCAGCATTTT. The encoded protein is CASGTLGDQPQHF. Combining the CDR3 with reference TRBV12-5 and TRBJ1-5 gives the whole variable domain DARVTQTPRHKVTEMGQEVTMRCQPILGHNTVFWYRQTMMQGLELLAYFRNRAPLDDSGMPKDRFSAEMPDATLATLKIQPSEPRDSAVYFCASGTLGDQPQHFGDGTRLSIL.

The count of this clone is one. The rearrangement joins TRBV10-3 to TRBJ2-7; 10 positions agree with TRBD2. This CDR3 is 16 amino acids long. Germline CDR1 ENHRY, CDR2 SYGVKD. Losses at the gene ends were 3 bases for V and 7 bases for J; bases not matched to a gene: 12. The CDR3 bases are TGTGCCATCAGTGATGTCGTGGGTCTAGCGGGGGAAGAGCAGTACTTC. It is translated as CAISDVVGLAGEEQYF.

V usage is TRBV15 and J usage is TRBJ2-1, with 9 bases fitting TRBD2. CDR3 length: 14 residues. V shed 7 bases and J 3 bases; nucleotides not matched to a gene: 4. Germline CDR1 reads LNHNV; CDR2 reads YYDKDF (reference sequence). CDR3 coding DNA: TGTGCCACCACCCGGACTAGCGACTACAATGAGCAGTTCTTC. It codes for CATTRTSDYNEQFF.

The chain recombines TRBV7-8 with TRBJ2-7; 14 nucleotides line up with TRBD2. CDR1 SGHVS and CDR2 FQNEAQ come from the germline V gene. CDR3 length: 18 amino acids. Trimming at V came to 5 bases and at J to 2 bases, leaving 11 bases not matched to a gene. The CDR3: CASSQGTSGSSSTYEQYF. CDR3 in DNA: TGTGCCAGCAGCCAGGGGACTAGCGGGAGTTCGTCCACCTACGAGCAGTACTTC.

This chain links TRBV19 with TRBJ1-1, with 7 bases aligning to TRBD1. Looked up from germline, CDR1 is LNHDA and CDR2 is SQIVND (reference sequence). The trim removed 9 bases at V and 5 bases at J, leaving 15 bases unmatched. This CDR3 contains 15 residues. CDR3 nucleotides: TGTGCCAGCGGGAATTACAGGGGATCGGGGACTGAAGCTTTCTTT. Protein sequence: CASGNYRGSGTEAFF.

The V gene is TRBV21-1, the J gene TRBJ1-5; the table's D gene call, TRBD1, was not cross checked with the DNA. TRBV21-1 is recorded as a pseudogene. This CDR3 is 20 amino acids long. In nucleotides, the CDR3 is TGTGCCAGCAGCAATACCCCGTGGGGTAGCAGGGATTATAGCAATCAGCCCCAGCATTTT. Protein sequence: CASSNTPWGSRDYSNQPQHF.

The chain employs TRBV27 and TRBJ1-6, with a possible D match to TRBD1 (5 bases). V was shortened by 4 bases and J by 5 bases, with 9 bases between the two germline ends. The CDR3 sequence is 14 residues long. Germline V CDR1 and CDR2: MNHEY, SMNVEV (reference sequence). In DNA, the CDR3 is TGTGCCAGCAGTTCTCAGGGAAATAATTCACCCCTCCACTTT. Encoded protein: CASSSQGNNSPLHF.

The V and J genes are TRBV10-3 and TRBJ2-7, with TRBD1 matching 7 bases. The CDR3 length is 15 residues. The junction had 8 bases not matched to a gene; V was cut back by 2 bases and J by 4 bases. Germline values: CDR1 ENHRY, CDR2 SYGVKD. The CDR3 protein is CAISEPRQGRYEQYF. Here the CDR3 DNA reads TGTGCCATCAGTGAGCCGAGACAGGGCAGGTACGAGCAGTACTTC.

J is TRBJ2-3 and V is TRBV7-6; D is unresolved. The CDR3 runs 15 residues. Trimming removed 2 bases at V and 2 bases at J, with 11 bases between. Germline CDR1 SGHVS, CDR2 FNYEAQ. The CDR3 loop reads CASSLSGVDTDTQYF. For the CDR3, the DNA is TGTGCCAGCAGCTTATCCGGAGTCGACACAGATACGCAGTATTTT.